The 24 T cell receptor beta chains below come from one sample, sequenced in a study of T cell changes during pregnancy in multiple sclerosis. The repertoire was sequenced with immunoSEQ multiplex PCR; TCRdb's copy has only in-frame clones and lacks some. Among around 50,000 clones listed, just over 90% were seen once. Sequenced material: CD8+ T cells from peripheral blood mononuclear cells, taken in the second trimester of pregnancy. These receptors originate from a female donor with multiple sclerosis, enrolled in a pregnancy study.

The rearrangement uses TRBV5-4 and TRBJ2-3; 11 bases map to TRBD2. V shed 3 bases, J shed 2 bases, and the junction held 8 bases outside the gene matches. In germline, CDR1 is SGHNT, CDR2 YYREEE (reference sequence). This CDR3 is built from 17 residues. Here the CDR3 reads CASSSPGLAVNTDTQYF. The CDR3 nucleotides read TGTGCCAGCAGCTCACCGGGACTAGCGGTTAACACAGATACGCAGTATTTT.

The chain couples TRBV4-3 to TRBJ2-1; the match to TRBD1 covers 7 bases. Trimming at V came to 0 bases and at J to 5 bases, leaving 1 base not matched to a gene. Germline V gene lookup returns CDR1 LGHNA and CDR2 YSLEER. CDR3 length equals 14 residues. CDR3 in DNA: TGCGCCAGCAGCCAAGATGGGACAGACAATGAGCAGTTCTTC. Its protein is CASSQDGTDNEQFF.

V and J are TRBV18 and TRBJ2-3, with D perhaps TRBD2 (6 bases). The CDR3 runs to 15 residues. V shed 3 bases and J shed 2 bases, with 12 bases lying between them. The germline gives CDR1 KGHSH, CDR2 LQKENI. CDR3 bases: TGTGCCAGCTCACCGATACGGGGGAACACAGATACGCAGTATTTT. This encodes CASSPIRGNTDTQYF.

The gene calls are TRBV5-1 and TRBJ1-1; D ambiguous. This CDR3 comprises 14 residues. The V end was cut by 2 bases, the J end by 0 bases, with 8 bases between. Germline lookup yields CDR1 SGHRS and CDR2 YFSETQ. CDR3 sequence (DNA): TGCGCCAGCAGCTTATTCATCATGAACACTGAAGCTTTCTTT. This encodes CASSLFIMNTEAFF.

The chain links TRBV7-2 to TRBJ2-7, with 8 nucleotides matching TRBD1. Germline loops: CDR1 SGHTA, CDR2 FQGNSA. This CDR3 is 16 amino acids long. Trimming took 1 base from V and 7 from J; bases not matched to a gene: 12. The CDR3 spells CASSLDSGGYFEEQYF. CDR3 nucleotides: TGTGCCAGCAGCTTAGACTCAGGGGGCTATTTCGAAGAGCAGTACTTC.

This chain joins TRBV7-9 and TRBJ2-7; tentative D call: TRBD1 (6 bases). CDR1 is SEHNR, CDR2 FQNEAQ, per germline (reference sequence). This CDR3 region has 15 residues. V lost 5 bases, J lost 4 bases, and 18 bases lay in between. The CDR3 DNA sequence: TGTGCCAGCAGCCCTACGGAAGACAGGAGGTACGAGCAGTACTTC. Protein product: CASSPTEDRRYEQYF.

Remarks on this clone: The sample contains more than one DNA sequence encoding this CDR3. V is TRBV27 and J is TRBJ2-2, with a weak D call TRBD1 (6 bases). Trimming shortened V by 5 bases and J by 0 bases, and 10 bases separated the two germline ends. The V gene's germline CDR1 is MNHEY and CDR2 SMNVEV (reference sequence). This CDR3 region has 15 residues. CDR3 coding DNA: TGTGCCAGCAGTCTCGGGACACCGAACACCGGGGAGCTGTTTTTT. Translation: CASSLGTPNTGELFF.

For this clone: Different DNA sequences within this sample yield the same CDR3. This rearrangement joins TRBV7-9 to TRBJ2-1, with TRBD2 matching over 16 bases. The trim removed 4 bases at V and 7 bases at J, leaving 1 base unmatched. Germline CDR1 and CDR2: SEHNR and FQNEAQ (reference sequence). The CDR3 consists of 15 residues. The CDR3 region has the DNA TGTGCCAGCAGCTCGGGACTAGCGGGAGGGAATGAGCAGTTCTTC. Translated, it gives CASSSGLAGGNEQFF.

The chain combines TRBV29-1 with TRBJ2-3; 14 nucleotides match TRBD2. V dropped 4 bases and J dropped 1; count of bases not matched to a gene: 7. Germline V gene sequence: CDR1 SQVTM, CDR2 ANQGSEA. The CDR3 has 17 residues. CDR3 amino acids: CSVAGLAGGSGTDTQYF. In nucleotides, the CDR3 is TGCAGCGTTGCCGGACTAGCGGGAGGAAGCGGCACAGATACGCAGTATTTT.

This chain uses TRBV5-4 with TRBJ1-1, with TRBD1 matching over 9 bases. This CDR3 is built from 12 residues. In germline, CDR1 is SGHNT, CDR2 YYREEE (reference sequence). The trim removed 3 bases at V and 8 bases at J, leaving 2 bases unmatched. CDR3 loop: CASSWGTGEAFF. CDR3 nucleotides: TGTGCCAGCAGCTGGGGGACAGGGGAAGCTTTCTTT.

This chain joins TRBV18 and TRBJ2-5, with TRBD1 identical over 9 bases. Germline lookup yields CDR1 KGHSH and CDR2 LQKENI. The CDR3 loop spans 16 amino acids. V trimming: 3 bases; J trimming: 2 bases; junction bases outside the gene matches: 7. CDR3 sequence reads: CASSPPTGGFQETQYF. In nucleotides, the CDR3 is TGTGCCAGCTCACCTCCGACAGGGGGATTTCAAGAGACCCAGTACTTC. Using reference TRBV18 and TRBJ2-5 for the parts outside the CDR3, the full variable domain is NAGVMQNPRHLVRRRGQEARLRCSPMKGHSHVYWYRQLPEEGLKFMVYLQKENIIDESGMPKERFSAEFPKEGPSILRIQQVVRGDSAAYFCASSPPTGGFQETQYFGPGTRLLVL.

The CDR3 is CASSYPQGLGANVLTF. CDR3 coding DNA: TGTGCCAGCAGCTACCCTCAGGGGCTCGGGGCCAACGTCCTGACTTTC. The V call is TRBV7-9, the J call TRBJ2-6, with a tentative D call TRBD1 (6 bases). Germline-derived CDR1 and CDR2 are SEHNR and FQNEAQ (reference sequence). V lost 4 bases, J lost 4 bases, and 14 bases lay in between. The CDR3 has 16 amino acids.

The V and J genes are TRBV7-8 and TRBJ2-1, with TRBD2 matching over 9 bases. This CDR3 contains 14 residues. Unmatched junction bases numbered 11, after V lost 5 bases and J lost 12 bases. Per germline, CDR1 SGHVS and CDR2 FQNEAQ. The CDR3 loop reads CASSPSGRREGQFF. CDR3 sequence (DNA): TGTGCCAGCAGCCCCTCGGGACGGCGGGAGGGGCAGTTCTTC.

This chain uses TRBV19 with TRBJ1-1, with TRBD1 matching over 7 bases. Germline V gene data show CDR1 as LNHDA and CDR2 as SQIVND (reference sequence). With V trimmed by 4 bases and J by 11 bases, 13 bases remained unmatched. The CDR3 consists of 14 residues. CDR3 DNA: TGTGCCAGTAGTACATACAGGGGACGTGTGACGGCTTTCTTT. Amino acid sequence: CASSTYRGRVTAFF. Using reference TRBV19 and TRBJ1-1 for the parts outside the CDR3, the full variable domain is DGGITQSPKYLFRKEGQNVTLSCEQNLNHDAMYWYRQDPGQGLRLIYYSQIVNDFQKGDIAEGYSVSREKKESFPLTVTSAQKNPTAFYLCASSTYRGRVTAFFGQGTRLTVV.

The gene calls are TRBV9 and TRBJ2-4; tentatively, D is TRBD1 (5 bases). This CDR3 has 14 residues. Deletions cut 3 bases from V and 7 bases from J, with 14 bases between. The V gene's germline CDR1 is SGDLS and CDR2 YYNGEE. The CDR3 loop is CASSDRKGPNIQYF. Here the CDR3 DNA reads TGTGCCAGCAGCGACCGCAAGGGGCCTAACATTCAGTACTTC.

The chain links TRBV7-9 to TRBJ1-1; D not resolved. Germline assignment: CDR1 SEHNR and CDR2 FQNEAQ (reference sequence). The germline V and J ends were trimmed by 6 bases and 0 bases, with 11 bases remaining between them. This CDR3 contains 14 residues. CDR3 DNA: TGTGCCAGCAGGACCGAGACAATGAACACTGAAGCTTTCTTT. This sequence encodes CASRTETMNTEAFF.

The V and J genes are TRBV27 and TRBJ2-1; unclear D gene. The CDR3 has 12 residues. CDR1 and CDR2 (germline): MNHEY, SMNVEV (reference sequence). V was shortened by 3 bases and J by 6 bases, with 6 bases between the two germline ends. The DNA of the CDR3 is TGTGCCAGCAGTTTTAGTGGCAATGAGCAGTTCTTC. This gives the protein CASSFSGNEQFF.

The CDR3 coding sequence is TGTGCCAGCAGCTCCGAAGACAGGGGGCCAGATCCCAAAAACATTCAGTACTTC. Encoded protein: CASSSEDRGPDPKNIQYF. This chain links TRBV11-2 with TRBJ2-4, with 10 bases that match TRBD1. CDR1 and CDR2 from the germline V gene are SGHAT and FQNNGV. Trimming removed 4 bases from V and 2 bases from J; junction bases left unmatched: 11. This CDR3 contains 18 residues.

The chain employs TRBV19 and TRBJ2-7; maybe TRBD2 (6 bases). Germline CDR1 is LNHDA and CDR2 is SQIVND (reference sequence). V was pared by 1 base and J by 6 bases, with 10 bases between. The CDR3 runs 13 residues. Here the CDR3 reads CASSIAGDLEQYF. In DNA form, the CDR3 reads TGTGCCAGTAGTATAGCGGGAGACCTCGAGCAGTACTTC.

V usage is TRBV19 and J usage is TRBJ2-7, with 11 positions matching TRBD1. This CDR3 region has 14 residues. CDR1 is LNHDA, CDR2 SQIVND, per germline (reference sequence). Trimming removed 4 bases from V and 6 bases from J; junction bases left unmatched: 5. The CDR3 nucleotides read TGTGCCAGTAGTACCACCGGGACAGGGGGCGAGCAGTACTTC. Its protein is CASSTTGTGGEQYF.

V and J are TRBV7-3 and TRBJ2-1, with TRBD2 identical over 11 bases. In germline, CDR1 is SGHTA, CDR2 FQGTGA. The V gene end was trimmed by 5 bases and the J gene end by 7 bases; junction bases not matched to a gene: 16. This CDR3 spans 18 amino acids. The DNA for the CDR3 is TGTGCCAGCAGCCTGCCGGGACTAGCGGACACGGGGGCAAATGAGCAGTTCTTC. It specifies CASSLPGLADTGANEQFF.

The rearrangement links TRBV5-8 to TRBJ1-2; 8 nucleotides match TRBD1. V was pared by 3 bases and J by 1 base, with 8 bases of the junction left unmatched. The CDR3 covers 16 residues. Germline V gives CDR1 SGHTS, CDR2 YDEGEE. The CDR3 region is CASSSRTGKINYGYTF. DNA of the CDR3: TGTGCCAGCAGCTCCCGGACAGGGAAAATTAACTATGGCTACACCTTC.

This chain uses TRBV21-1 with TRBJ2-2; the DNA was not used to check the table's D call, TRBD2. TRBV21-1 is described as a pseudogene. This CDR3 is 15 amino acids long. The CDR3, as DNA: TGTGCCAGCAGCCCCCCGGGACTAGACACCGGGGAGCTGTTTTTT. It encodes CASSPPGLDTGELFF.

In its sample, this clone was seen many times. This chain links TRBV2 with TRBJ1-5, with 7 bases identical to TRBD1. Germline lookup yields CDR1 SNHLY and CDR2 FYNNEI. The junction had 4 bases not matched to a gene; V was cut back by 4 bases and J by 4 bases. The CDR3 length is 14 residues. CDR3 coding DNA: TGTGCCAGCAGTGCCGGGACAGCAAATCAGCCCCAGCATTTT. It specifies CASSAGTANQPQHF.